This paragraph covers one T cell receptor (beta chain) sequence. Its cognate antigen has yet to be identified. Per-base quality was not reported, and no clone a single base away is much larger than it. This specimen belongs to a study of blood T cell repertoires in COVID-19 (dated by TCRdb to the early 2020s). Broadly, across the study: Samples from collaborators originated in the United States, Italy and Spain and spanned both the acute and convalescent phases of COVID-19. Where HLA class I and class II types were available, the types were taken from metadata supplied by the sample provider, not from assay-based typing. The repertoires were released in a freely available public database meant as a resource for research on the immune response to SARS-CoV-2. Deeply sampled blood TCRbeta repertoires from subjects exposed to, actively infected with, or recovered from COVID-19 were included in the dataset. Sample metadata almost always included a de-identified subject ID, COVID-19 status, age in years and sex. Samples were obtained from the ongoing ImmuneRACE study (first 160 participants) and from some 1,300 subjects provided by 6 global collaborators. The prospective study material was composed of cDNA or gDNA derived from T cells, B-cell-depleted T cells, or PBMCs. What the work shows at the level of the full study, not this receptor alone: How much clinical and demographic metadata was included differed by source and by participant, and the metadata was provided uncurated.

The junction shows trimming of 4 bases on V and 3 bases on J, and the gene matches do not reach 2 bases of it. Taken from the germline V gene, the CDR1 and CDR2 loops are SGDLS and YYNGEE. The CDR3 starts with the cysteine, ends with the phenylalanine, and has 13 residues. Only the CDR3 portion is preserved as DNA: 39 bases, with reading frame beginning at the first base. The collaborating institutions used their own protocols to collect whole blood in K2EDTA tubes. For TCRbeta analysis, collaborators shipped samples as frozen whole blood, isolated PBMCs, or DNA extracted from either of those sample types. TCRbeta CDR3 regions were amplified from genomic DNA by means of the immunoSEQ Assay, a bias-controlled multiplex PCR. The study's processing was this. The number of nucleated cells in each sample was estimated by amplification of reference gene primers within the assay. Sequence reads were collapsed and filtered to measure the absolute abundance of every unique TCRbeta CDR3 rearrangement. For each sample, productive Simpson clonality was calculated as the square root of Simpson's diversity index across productive rearrangements. TCRdb's version of the immuneACCESS table is confined to in-frame rearrangements and falls short of the full clone set. An unresolved V gene accounts for under half of the shortfall where checked; the remainder is of unknown origin. V and J calls plus clone size are reproduced from that table; the DNA served to infer D and trimming. For this sample the table gives roughly 200,000 clones, of which about 80% were detected only once. The ten biggest clones cover about 4.4% of the sample.

The receptor comes from a man between 45 and 60 years old with active or convalescent COVID-19. Sequenced: peripheral blood. Here the chain combines TRBV9 and TRBJ2-5; TRBD2 agrees with 8 junctional bases. The CDR3 here reads CASSRGLEETQYF. The DNA sequence follows: TGTGCCAGCAGCAGGGGACTAGAAGAGACCCAGTACTTC.